This T cell receptor beta chain was recorded in a study of cytomegalovirus exposure and HLA in healthy donors (TCRdb year 2017). At the level of the whole study: A later analysis indicated that the 110 or so validation repertoires were generated on the platform also employed for the approximately 700 repertoires of the first cohort. In addition to the first cohort of several hundred subjects, a separate validation cohort of approximately 130 different subjects was used. To predict cytomegalovirus infection status, the study brought together high-throughput TCR immunosequencing, statistical association of individual TCRs with disease status, and machine learning. The aim of the study was to test whether cataloging public T cell receptors could identify signatures of past pathogen exposure.

Overall study results and their limits: A few of the identified cytomegalovirus-associated TCR beta chains were confirmed in vitro to be specific for cytomegalovirus antigens. It was suggested by the authors that the approach could potentially be generalized to other disease states and immunological phenotypes. The classifier was reported to diagnose cytomegalovirus status with high specificity and sensitivity in both the original and validation cohorts. A later analysis found that TCRs clustered in the first cohort also tended to co-occur in the 120 validation repertoires, with 94% of cluster scores above 0. While some public TCRs were present in many individuals, most TCR sequences turned up only very rarely across donors. The validation cohort had no HLA typing available for a later analysis, so co-occurrence within that cohort was assessed over all 120 or so repertoires. A total of 150 or so TCR beta chains were listed by the study as associated with cytomegalovirus.

Per the germline V gene, ENHRY is the CDR1 and SYGVKD is the CDR2. Trimming removed 7 bases from V and 4 bases from J; the gene matches leave 14 bases unexplained. The CDR3 spans 16 residues, from the cysteine through the phenylalanine. Here the CDR3 DNA is all that survives: 48 bases in frame from base 1. As regards this clone: There is no known antigen for this receptor. Base qualities are not recorded, but no much larger clone differs from it by a single base.

Donors formed part of the validation cohort, which comprised 120 subjects and was distinct from the first cohort of under 750 subjects. Library generation was performed with the immunoSEQ multiplex PCR assay. The published analysis was carried out like this. A statistical classification framework was developed to diagnose cytomegalovirus status using the catalog of TCR beta chain sequences. TCRdb mirrors the immuneACCESS table, restricted to in-frame sequences. Some clones are absent from its copies; in checked studies, under half trace to an unresolved V gene, and the reason for the others is unknown. V and J calls plus clone size are reproduced from that table; the DNA served to infer D and trimming. This sample gives about 97,000 clones in total; 85% to 95% of them show up just once. The ten most abundant clones make up 0.89% of the sample.

The V and J segments used are TRBV10-3 and TRBJ2-3; 7 bases in the junction line up with TRBD2. Sequenced: PBMCs. The origin of this receptor is a woman under 30 in good health and CMV-seronegative. The nucleotides read TGTGCCATCACCGCTTCGGTTGCGGGAGTCCCAGATACGCAGTATTTT. Translated, it gives CAITASVAGVPDTQYF.